This T cell receptor (beta chain) comes out of a study of T cell changes during pregnancy in multiple sclerosis. Only in-frame clones appear in the TCRdb table, and some are missing; sequencing was by immunoSEQ multiplex PCR. The sample consists of some 80,000 clones, about 96% of them appearing once. V lost 0 bases and J lost 3, with 8 bases in between. The V gene's germline CDR1 is MNHNS and CDR2 SASEGT. The CDR3 is made up of 14 amino acids. The specimen comprised peripheral blood, sampled in the second trimester of pregnancy. The clonotype was recovered from a female donor with multiple sclerosis, enrolled in a pregnancy study. The chain joins TRBV6-1 to TRBJ2-5; D is perhaps TRBD2 (6 bases). For the CDR3, the DNA is TGTGCCAGCAGTGAAGCCCCGGGAGAAGAGACCCAGTACTTC. Translation: CASSEAPGEETQYF.